Listed here are 3 T cell receptor beta chains from one sample, sequenced in a study of T cells expressing NK-cell markers (dated by TCRdb to the early 2020s). The library was generated by 5' RACE. The sample was run on an Illumina HiSeq 2000. TCRdb reprocessed the public reads and reports one entry per CDR3 protein sequence, without DNA. This specimen's table enumerates approximately 550,000 distinct CDR3 sequences. The biggest ten clones account for under 4.5% of the sample. Material for sequencing was blood T cells: a sorted CD56 or NKG2C T cell subset, CD4+ or CD8+ T cells, or bulk PBMC T cells (not recorded which). The source of these receptors is a man between 18 and 29 years old in good health. Donor details come from another sample of the same person, matched by shared clones.

The rearrangement links TRBV9 to TRBJ2-1; TCRdb proposes TRBD2, but this gene call is untestable without DNA. CDR3 length equals 16 residues. Germline V gene sequence: CDR1 SGDLS, CDR2 YYNGEE. The CDR3 loop is CASSVEGLAGSNEQFF.

The genes are TRBV21-1 and TRBJ1-1; TCRdb gives TRBD1 as the D gene, but with no DNA this cannot be confirmed. TRBV21-1 is noted as a pseudogene. This CDR3 is 15 amino acids long. CDR3 amino acids: CASSKVSGRNTEAFF.

The genes are TRBV24-1 and TRBJ2-7; there is no DNA to check the TCRdb D call of TRBD1. CDR1 KGHDR and CDR2 SFDVKD come from the germline V gene. The CDR3 totals 15 residues. CDR3 in amino acids: CATSDGHGSSYEQYF.